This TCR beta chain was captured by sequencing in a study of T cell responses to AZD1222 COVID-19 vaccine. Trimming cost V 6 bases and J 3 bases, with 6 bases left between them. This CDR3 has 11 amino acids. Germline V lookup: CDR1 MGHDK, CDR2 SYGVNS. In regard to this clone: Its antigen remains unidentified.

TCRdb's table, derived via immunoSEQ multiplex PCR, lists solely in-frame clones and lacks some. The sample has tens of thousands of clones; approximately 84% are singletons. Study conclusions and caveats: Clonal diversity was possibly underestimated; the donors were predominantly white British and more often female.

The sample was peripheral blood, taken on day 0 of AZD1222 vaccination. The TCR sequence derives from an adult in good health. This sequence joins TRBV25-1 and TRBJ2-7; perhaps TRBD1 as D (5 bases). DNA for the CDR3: TGTGCCAGCAGGCAGGGCTACGAGCAGTACTTC. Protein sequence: CASRQGYEQYF.